This T cell receptor beta chain was found in a study of beta chain features in type 1 diabetes. Study-wide results and caveats: Moderate but significant shortening of TCRB CDR3s was recorded in all four CD4+ subsets from Type 1 diabetes patients.

This CDR3 is 13 amino acids long. Germline assignment: CDR1 SGHDN and CDR2 FVKESK. With regard to this clone: Its target is unknown.

In total, each donor contributed a single heparinised blood draw that averaged about 110 mL. Every isolated RNA sample was fully reverse transcribed, so sequencing captured expressed TCRB transcripts. The data were produced by immunoSEQ multiplex PCR, yet TCRdb's version contains in-frame clones alone and is incomplete. Altogether about 900,000 clones are present, under 20% being singletons, with the ten largest covering 0.02% to 0.025%. Material: naive CD4+ T cells from blood. This chain joins TRBV14 and TRBJ2-5, with 7 bases aligning to TRBD2. The J call may be mistaken, given a closer DNA end match to TRBJ2-7. This receptor was obtained from a woman aged 18-30 years in good health. CDR3 amino acids: CASSPWGGAEQYF. CDR3 DNA sequence: TGTGCCAGCAGCCCTTGGGGAGGGGCCGAGCAGTACTTC.